The 32 T cell receptor beta chains below come from one sample, sequenced in a study of T cell changes during pregnancy in multiple sclerosis. Here immunoSEQ multiplex PCR was the method, and the copy in TCRdb shows in-frame clones only, minus some. Among roughly 70,000 clones, 80% to 95% were seen once, and the ten largest hold less than 2.5%. Sequences were derived from peripheral blood, sampled before pregnancy. The receptors originated from a female donor with multiple sclerosis, enrolled in a pregnancy study.

This clone appeared a few times. The chain joins TRBV5-1 to TRBJ1-1; tentative D call: TRBD1 (6 bases). Germline V gene data show CDR1 as SGHRS and CDR2 as YFSETQ. The CDR3 is made up of 14 amino acids. V dropped 5 bases and J dropped 1 base, with 12 bases sitting between them. CDR3 nucleotides: TGCGCCAGCAGAAAGATGGACAGGAACACTGAAGCTTTCTTT. Protein: CASRKMDRNTEAFF.

The gene calls are TRBV6-5 and TRBJ1-5; D is undetermined. The V end lost 6 bases, the J end lost 7 bases, and 16 bases lay between the germline ends. Per the germline V gene, CDR1 is MNHEY and CDR2 is SVGAGI. This CDR3 has 14 amino acids. For the CDR3, the DNA is TGTGCCAGCAGCCCCGGGAGCCCAATGCAGCCCCAGCATTTT. Translation: CASSPGSPMQPQHF.

CDR3 nucleotides: TGTGCCAGCAGTCGACTATCCGCGGGGCCCCGGGAGCAGTACTTC. It yields the protein CASSRLSAGPREQYF. The chain couples TRBV6-5 to TRBJ2-7, with a possible D match to TRBD2 (6 bases). This CDR3 comprises 15 residues. From germline, CDR1 is MNHEY and CDR2 SVGAGI. V was pared by 5 bases and J by 7 bases, with 21 bases between.

This clone was seen once. The chain is built from TRBV6-5 and TRBJ2-3; D gene ambiguous. Germline V gene sequence: CDR1 MNHEY, CDR2 SVGAGI. V was pared by 4 bases and J by 4 bases, with 18 bases between. The CDR3 sequence is 16 residues long. The CDR3 here is CASSSNSILPPDTQYF. The CDR3 nucleotides read TGTGCCAGCAGTTCCAACTCAATCCTGCCCCCAGATACGCAGTATTTT.

The CDR3 DNA is TGCAGCGTCGGAGATTGGAGTGGAGAGACCCAGTACTTC. Translating gives CSVGDWSGETQYF. The chain employs TRBV29-1 and TRBJ2-5; D call uncertain. V was clipped by 6 bases and J by 4 bases, with 15 bases between them. The germline gives CDR1 SQVTM, CDR2 ANQGSEA. The CDR3 has 13 amino acids.

CDR3 sequence: CASSYLAGGGTDTQYF. CDR3 in DNA: TGTGCCAGCAGTTACCTAGCGGGAGGTGGCACAGATACGCAGTATTTT. The chain is built from TRBV6-4 and TRBJ2-3; TRBD2 matches 11 bases. V shed 5 bases, J shed 1 base, and the junction held 5 bases outside the gene matches. Germline-derived CDR1 and CDR2 are MRHNA and SNTAGT. This CDR3 has 16 amino acids.

This chain links TRBV11-2 with TRBJ2-1, with D possibly matching TRBD2 (5 bases). Trimming removed 5 bases at V and 7 bases at J, with 15 bases between. The CDR3 contains 14 residues. Germline loops: CDR1 SGHAT, CDR2 FQNNGV. CDR3 in amino acids: CASSAEPTGNEQFF. The CDR3 DNA reads TGTGCCAGCAGCGCCGAGCCAACGGGAAATGAGCAGTTCTTC.

This clone came up once. This sequence joins TRBV19 and TRBJ2-7; 11 bases map to TRBD2. CDR3 length equals 14 residues. The germline V gene has CDR1 LNHDA and CDR2 SQIVND (reference sequence). V shed 3 bases, J shed 3 bases, and the junction held 1 base outside the gene matches. The CDR3 sequence: CASSIGTSGYEQYF. DNA for the CDR3: TGTGCCAGTAGTATTGGGACTAGCGGCTACGAGCAGTACTTC.

Here the CDR3 reads CASSYRRGQPQHF. The CDR3 nucleotides are TGTGCCAGCAGTTACAGGCGGGGTCAGCCCCAGCATTTT. This chain joins TRBV6-5 and TRBJ1-5; D gene ambiguous. V lost 2 bases and J lost 6, with 8 bases in between. CDR3 size: 13 residues. CDR1 and CDR2 (germline): MNHEY, SVGAGI.

V is TRBV6-6 and J is TRBJ1-4, with 10 nucleotides matching TRBD1. V gave up 6 bases and J gave up 7 bases; unmatched junction bases: 5. Per germline, CDR1 MNHNY and CDR2 SVGAGI (reference sequence). This CDR3 has 14 residues. CDR3 protein: CASRRTGGVEKLFF. CDR3 DNA sequence: TGTGCCAGCAGACGGACAGGGGGTGTTGAAAAACTGTTTTTT.

V gene TRBV15 combines with J gene TRBJ1-5; 7 nucleotides agree with TRBD1. Germline assignment: CDR1 LNHNV and CDR2 YYDKDF (reference sequence). The V and J ends lost 5 bases and 7 bases, in that order; junction bases with no gene match: 17. The CDR3 sequence is 17 residues long. The CDR3 DNA is TGTGCCACCAGCGAGACTCGAGCGACAGGGAATAGGCAGCCCCAGCATTTT. Translated, it gives CATSETRATGNRQPQHF.

The J gene is TRBJ2-1, the V gene TRBV10-3, with 10 bases that match TRBD2. V gave up 0 bases and J gave up 5 bases; unmatched junction bases: 4. Germline V CDR1 and CDR2: ENHRY, SYGVKD. The CDR3 has 16 residues. The CDR3 protein is CAISESTSGADNEQFF. CDR3 DNA: TGTGCCATCAGTGAGTCCACTAGCGGGGCCGACAATGAGCAGTTCTTC.

The chain links TRBV6-6 to TRBJ1-1; 9 bases map to TRBD1. Germline values: CDR1 MNHNY, CDR2 SVGAGI (reference sequence). V shed 5 bases, J shed 3 bases, and the junction held 10 bases outside the gene matches. The CDR3 loop spans 16 amino acids. As DNA, the CDR3 is TGTGCCAGCAGTAACTTCCCCACAGGGGGCTACACTGAAGCTTTCTTT. Encoded protein: CASSNFPTGGYTEAFF.

The chain recombines TRBV28 with TRBJ2-7; TRBD1 matches 8 bases. This CDR3 contains 15 residues. The V gene end was trimmed by 6 bases and the J gene end by 7 bases; junction bases not matched to a gene: 14. In germline, CDR1 is MDHEN, CDR2 SYDVKM. The CDR3 bases are TGTGCCAGCAGCCCCTCACAGGGGGTGGCGGGTGAGCAGTACTTC. Protein product: CASSPSQGVAGEQYF.

The genes are TRBV11-2 and TRBJ2-3, with TRBD2 identical over 9 bases. The CDR3 loop spans 16 amino acids. The germline CDR1 and CDR2 sequences are SGHAT and FQNNGV. The V gene end was trimmed by 1 base and the J gene end by 6 bases; junction bases not matched to a gene: 8. The CDR3 nucleotides are TGTGCCAGCAGCTTAGCTATGGCGGGAGGGCCGGATACGCAGTATTTT. It codes for CASSLAMAGGPDTQYF. Full variable domain (missing parts from reference TRBV11-2 and TRBJ2-3): EAGVAQSPRYKIIEKRQSVAFWCNPISGHATLYWYQQILGQGPKLLIQFQNNGVVDDSQLPKDRFSAERLKGVDSTLKIQPAKLEDSAVYLCASSLAMAGGPDTQYFGPGTRLTVL.

This chain connects TRBV4-1 to TRBJ2-3, with 7 bases aligning to TRBD1. This CDR3 comprises 14 residues. The germline V gene has CDR1 MGHRA and CDR2 YSYEKL. Trimming took 0 bases from V and 4 from J; bases not matched to a gene: 1. The CDR3 region has the DNA TGCGCCAGCAGCCAAGAAGGGGGCGCAGATACGCAGTATTTT. It codes for CASSQEGGADTQYF.

The chain has TRBV18 and TRBJ2-2; a weak D match, TRBD1 (5 bases). The V and J ends lost 5 bases and 3 bases respectively, with 10 bases between them. Germline V CDR1 and CDR2: KGHSH, LQKENI. The CDR3 is made up of 14 amino acids. The DNA for the CDR3 is TGTGCCAGCTCAACGACAGTAGACACCGGGGAGCTGTTTTTT. As protein: CASSTTVDTGELFF.

The chain combines TRBV6-4 with TRBJ1-2; 8 bases match TRBD1. Germline CDR1 is MRHNA and CDR2 is SNTAGT. V shed 6 bases, J shed 4 bases, and the junction held 7 bases outside the gene matches. There are 14 residues in the CDR3. The CDR3 DNA follows: TGTGCCAGCAGCCCCGGACAGGGAGGCTATGGCTACACCTTC. This codes for CASSPGQGGYGYTF.

The V call is TRBV5-4, the J call TRBJ2-2; D remains ambiguous. The CDR3 has 12 amino acids. The germline gives CDR1 SGHNT, CDR2 YYREEE (reference sequence). V shed 4 bases and J shed 6 bases, with 7 bases lying between them. For the CDR3, the DNA is TGTGCCAGCAGCCCAGCGCCCGGGGAGCTGTTTTTT. It specifies CASSPAPGELFF.

DNA for the CDR3: TGTGCCAGCAGCTTATATGCCCTAGCGGGGTCTCGGAATGAGCAGTTCTTC. It codes for CASSLYALAGSRNEQFF. The chain has TRBV7-2 and TRBJ2-1, with 9 bases aligning to TRBD2. Looked up from germline, CDR1 is SGHTA and CDR2 is FQGNSA. The CDR3 contains 17 residues. V was clipped by 2 bases and J by 7 bases; unmatched bases: 12.

The DNA for the CDR3 is TGTGCCAGCAGCCTTGGGACTAGCGGGCAAGAGACCCAGTACTTC. It is translated as CASSLGTSGQETQYF. The chain recombines TRBV9 with TRBJ2-5, with 12 bases that match TRBD2. Trimming cost V 4 bases and J 2 bases; bases outside gene matches: 3. Germline V CDR1 and CDR2: SGDLS, YYNGEE. There are 15 residues in the CDR3.

This sequence joins TRBV7-2 and TRBJ1-2, with D tentatively TRBD1 (6 bases). V lost 6 bases, J lost 6 bases, and 20 bases lay in between. Germline V gene data show CDR1 as SGHTA and CDR2 as FQGNSA. This CDR3 has 15 residues. CDR3 sequence (DNA): TGTGCCAGCAGTAAAGGGGCAGGGGCTAGTGATGGCTACACCTTC. Encoded protein: CASSKGAGASDGYTF.

The rearrangement links TRBV7-9 to TRBJ1-2; D is unresolved. The CDR3 is 15 residues long. Trimming cost V 7 bases and J 7 bases, with 22 bases left between them. Germline V CDR1 and CDR2: SEHNR, FQNEAQ (reference sequence). The CDR3 reads CASTPIPASETGYTF. In nucleotides, the CDR3 is TGTGCCAGCACCCCCATCCCGGCCTCGGAGACTGGCTACACCTTC.

DNA for the CDR3: TGTGCCAGCAGCACCCTACTCGGAGATACGCAGTATTTT. Amino acid sequence: CASSTLLGDTQYF. The chain is built from TRBV27 and TRBJ2-3; unclear D gene. CDR3 length: 13 residues. The germline V gene encodes CDR1 MNHEY and CDR2 SMNVEV (reference sequence). Deletions cut 6 bases from V and 5 bases from J, with 12 bases between.

This clone was observed a few times. The chain uses TRBV5-4 and TRBJ2-7, with D tentatively TRBD2 (5 bases). Germline-derived CDR1 and CDR2 are SGHNT and YYREEE (reference sequence). The CDR3 covers 14 residues. Trimming shortened V by 6 bases and J by 0 bases, and 13 bases separated the two germline ends. The CDR3 is CASTNPSSSYEQYF. In nucleotides, the CDR3 is TGTGCCAGCACAAACCCTAGCAGCTCCTACGAGCAGTACTTC.

The rearrangement links TRBV7-3 to TRBJ2-3; 7 bases are shared with TRBD1. CDR1 SGHTA and CDR2 FQGTGA come from the germline V gene. This CDR3 spans 15 amino acids. V was pared by 5 bases and J by 2 bases, with 7 bases of the junction left unmatched. CDR3: CASSIGDRNTDTQYF. The CDR3 coding sequence is TGTGCCAGCAGCATTGGGGACAGAAACACAGATACGCAGTATTTT.

The chain has TRBV5-8 and TRBJ2-7; 8 bases are shared with TRBD1. Germline lookup yields CDR1 SGHTS and CDR2 YDEGEE. The CDR3 covers 15 residues. Unmatched junction bases numbered 9, after V lost 5 bases and J lost 2 bases. The CDR3 nucleotides read TGTGCCAGCAGACAAAGACAGGGGCCCGCCTACGAGCAGTACTTC. This encodes CASRQRQGPAYEQYF.

V and J are TRBV7-9 and TRBJ2-1; D perhaps matches TRBD1 (5 bases). The germline gives CDR1 SEHNR, CDR2 FQNEAQ (reference sequence). Trimming pared 3 bases from V and 7 bases from J, leaving 10 bases between. The CDR3 length is 13 residues. The DNA for the CDR3 is TGTGCCAGCAGCTTCAGGGTACAAAATGAGCAGTTCTTC. Translated: CASSFRVQNEQFF.

This chain links TRBV27 with TRBJ2-7; D is perhaps TRBD2 (5 bases). Trimming stripped 3 bases from V and 2 bases from J, with 8 bases between. Germline CDR1 MNHEY, CDR2 SMNVEV (reference sequence). The CDR3 runs 13 residues. The CDR3 sequence: CASSFLAPYEQYF. CDR3 DNA: TGTGCCAGCAGTTTTCTAGCTCCCTACGAGCAGTACTTC.

The genes are TRBV6-1 and TRBJ1-2; 9 nucleotides agree with TRBD1. Trimming cost V 1 base and J 3 bases; bases outside gene matches: 3. CDR1 MNHNS and CDR2 SASEGT come from the germline V gene. The CDR3 has 15 residues. The CDR3 nucleotides are TGTGCCAGCAGTGAAGTTCGGACAGGGGACTATGGCTACACCTTC. Translation gives CASSEVRTGDYGYTF.

CDR3 amino acids: CASSYDYYEQYF. The CDR3 bases are TGTGCCAGCAGCTACGACTACTACGAGCAGTACTTC. The V call is TRBV7-2, the J call TRBJ2-7; tentative D call: TRBD2 (5 bases). From germline, CDR1 is SGHTA and CDR2 FQGNSA. The CDR3 totals 12 residues. V was trimmed by 4 bases and J by 3 bases, leaving 7 bases between them.

The rearrangement uses TRBV11-2 and TRBJ1-2, with D hard to call. V lost 3 bases, J lost 8 bases, and 13 bases lay in between. CDR3 length: 13 amino acids. The germline V gene has CDR1 SGHAT and CDR2 FQNNGV. The CDR3 nucleotides are TGTGCCAGCAGCTTTCCCGGCCGGAGAGGCTACACCTTC. Translation: CASSFPGRRGYTF.